The 11 T cell receptor beta chains listed next were all sequenced from one sample in a study of T-cell reconstitution after alpha-beta-depleted transplantation in children. Construction of the TCRbeta library involved unique molecular identifiers. TCRdb called the PCR reads again in MiXCR, with one record for every CDR3 protein. The sample lists 350,000 to 450,000 distinct CDR3 sequences; about 20% were seen once. The sample was PBMCs from the stem cell graft donor, taken from the stem cell graft. These receptors came from a human donor who donated a stem cell graft to a child with acute myeloid leukemia.

This clonotype appeared many times. The chain recombines TRBV20-1 with TRBJ2-1; 13 bases fit TRBD2. Germline CDR1 is DFQATT and CDR2 is SNEGSKA (reference sequence). This CDR3 has 17 amino acids. V shed 2 bases and J 3 bases; nucleotides not matched to a gene: 7. The CDR3 spells CSARKLAGGPNYNEQFF. CDR3 coding DNA: TGCAGTGCTAGAAAACTAGCGGGAGGGCCGAACTACAATGAGCAGTTCTTC.

This clonotype occurred many times. V usage is TRBV4-1 and J usage is TRBJ2-1; 9 positions agree with TRBD1. The germline CDR1 and CDR2 sequences are MGHRA and YSYEKL. The CDR3 contains 14 residues. The V and J ends lost 3 bases and 8 bases, in that order; junction bases with no gene match: 5. The CDR3 sequence is CASSHGQGKDEQFF. As DNA, the CDR3 is TGCGCCAGCAGCCACGGACAGGGGAAGGATGAGCAGTTCTTC.

This clonotype was recorded many times. One junction end disagrees with the germline gene, perhaps due to a read error. The DNA for the CDR3 is TGTGCCTGCAGCGGACAGGGGGGCACAGATACGCAGTATTTT. As protein: CACSGQGGTDTQYF. The chain is built from TRBV12-3 or TRBV12-4 and TRBJ2-3; 10 bases align to TRBD1. This CDR3 region has 14 residues.

This clonotype came up a few times. V gene TRBV5-1 combines with J gene TRBJ1-1; D ambiguous. The length of the CDR3 is 13 residues. V was trimmed by 2 bases and J by 1 base, leaving 6 bases between them. The germline V gene encodes CDR1 SGHRS and CDR2 YFSETQ. CDR3 region: CASSLIENTEAFF. The CDR3 region has the DNA TGCGCCAGCAGCTTAATAGAGAACACTGAAGCTTTCTTT.

The chain has TRBV4-2 and TRBJ2-5; the match to TRBD2 covers 7 bases. CDR1 LGHNA and CDR2 YNFKEQ come from the germline V gene. This CDR3 region has 14 residues. V was clipped by 2 bases and J by 5 bases; unmatched bases: 5. The CDR3: CASSQPDGGETQYF. The CDR3 coding sequence is TGTGCCAGCAGCCAACCAGACGGGGGGGAGACCCAGTACTTC.

This clonotype was detected many times. The V and J genes are TRBV28 and TRBJ2-7; 10 bases match TRBD2. With V trimmed by 5 bases and J by 6 bases, 13 bases remained unmatched. The CDR3 has 16 residues. The V gene's germline CDR1 is MDHEN and CDR2 SYDVKM. CDR3: CASSPPQAGGPGEQYF. In nucleotides, the CDR3 is TGTGCCAGCAGTCCTCCCCAAGCGGGAGGGCCCGGCGAGCAGTACTTC.

The chain carries TRBV28 and TRBJ2-7; possible D gene TRBD1, 6 bases. Germline V gene sequence: CDR1 MDHEN, CDR2 SYDVKM. The V end was cut by 2 bases, the J end by 3 bases, with 20 bases between. There are 17 residues in the CDR3. CDR3 sequence reads: CASSLATTGSRDYEQYF. The CDR3 DNA reads TGTGCCAGCAGTTTAGCGACGACAGGTTCCAGGGACTACGAGCAGTACTTC.

This sequence joins TRBV11-2 and TRBJ2-7; the match to TRBD2 covers 9 bases. Germline CDR1 and CDR2: SGHAT and FQNNGV. V lost 6 bases to trimming and J lost 10 bases; unmatched junction nucleotides: 16. The CDR3 extends over 15 amino acids. The DNA for the CDR3 is TGTGCCAGCAGTACCGGGAGCGAGCGGGAGGCTCCTCAGTACTTC. Its protein is CASSTGSEREAPQYF.

This clonotype occurred many times. J is TRBJ1-4 and V is TRBV24-1; D possibly corresponds to TRBD1 (6 bases). CDR3 length equals 13 residues. Trimming cost V 3 bases and J 5 bases, with 6 bases left between them. Germline lookup yields CDR1 KGHDR and CDR2 SFDVKD. The CDR3 region is CATSDGQNEKLFF. In nucleotides, the CDR3 is TGTGCCACCAGTGATGGACAGAATGAAAAACTGTTTTTT.

This chain joins TRBV6-6 and TRBJ2-1, with D possibly being TRBD1 (5 bases). In germline, CDR1 is MNHNY, CDR2 SVGAGI (reference sequence). There are 13 residues in the CDR3. V gave up 0 bases and J gave up 9 bases, with 9 bases separating them. CDR3 residues: CASSYSTRGEQFF. As DNA, the CDR3 is TGTGCCAGCAGTTACTCCACAAGGGGTGAGCAGTTCTTC.

The chain carries TRBV27 and TRBJ1-6; D is undetermined. CDR3 length: 16 amino acids. CDR1 is MNHEY, CDR2 SMNVEV, per germline (reference sequence). With 4 bases removed from V and 0 bases from J, the gap between germline ends came to 10 bases. CDR3 sequence reads: CASSSPSSSYNSPLHF. As DNA, the CDR3 is TGTGCCAGCAGTTCTCCGTCGAGCTCCTATAATTCACCCCTCCACTTT.